The rows below give T cell receptor beta chains drawn from one sample of a study of blood T cells in healthy people across ages. TCRdb passed the 5' RACE reads through MiXCR, listing each CDR3 protein once. The table shows 1.5 million to 2 million distinct CDR3 sequences, with approximately 50% occurring only once. Specimen: blood. These receptors all stem from a woman between 40 and 55 years old in good health. The CDR3 runs from the conserved cysteine through the conserved F or W. The order of the fields is CDR3 protein, J gene, V gene.

CASESGGEVDGYTF | TRBJ1-2 | TRBV28
CASIQGTPYEQYF | TRBJ2-7 | TRBV6-2/TRBV6-3
CSALAPTEAFF | TRBJ1-1 | TRBV20-1
CASSPSGGGLDTQYF | TRBJ2-3 | TRBV7-2
CASSLSSGGFQETQFF | - | TRBV28
CSASSPDRGPDTQYF | TRBJ2-3 | TRBV20-1
CSALGQSSTDTQYF | TRBJ2-3 | TRBV20-1
CASSPPGQGLSTDTQYF | TRBJ2-3 | TRBV6-2/TRBV6-3
CASSPAVGNEQFF | TRBJ2-1 | TRBV28
CASSLFTSGGTDTQYF | TRBJ2-3 | TRBV12-3/TRBV12-4
CASSLSGPGTAHSNQPQHF | TRBJ1-5 | TRBV7-9